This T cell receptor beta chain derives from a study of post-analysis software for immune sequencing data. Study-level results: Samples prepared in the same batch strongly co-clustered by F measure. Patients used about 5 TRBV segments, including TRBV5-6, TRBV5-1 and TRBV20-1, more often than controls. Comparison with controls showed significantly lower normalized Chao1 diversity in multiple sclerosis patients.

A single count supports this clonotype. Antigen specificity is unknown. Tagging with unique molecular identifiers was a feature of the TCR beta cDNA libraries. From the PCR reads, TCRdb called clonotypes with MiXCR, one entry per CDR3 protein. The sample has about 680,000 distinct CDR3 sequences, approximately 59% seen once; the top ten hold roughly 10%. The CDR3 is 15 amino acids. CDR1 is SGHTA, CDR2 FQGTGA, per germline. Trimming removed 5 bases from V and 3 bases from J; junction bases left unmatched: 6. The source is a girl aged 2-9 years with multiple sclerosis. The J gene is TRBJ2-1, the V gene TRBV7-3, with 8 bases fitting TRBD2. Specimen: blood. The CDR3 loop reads CASSAGGAGYNEQFF. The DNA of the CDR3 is TGTGCCAGCAGCGCGGGGGGAGCAGGCTACAATGAGCAGTTCTTC.